The 30 T cell receptor beta chains given below trace back to one sample, sequenced in a study of cytomegalovirus exposure and HLA in healthy donors. Primers for the PCR totalled 60 Vbeta and 13 Jbeta. TCRdb keeps only in-frame clones here, not all; method: immunoSEQ multiplex PCR. The table shows 95,000 to 150,000 clones, with over 65% occurring only once. The sample was PBMCs. Receptor source: a man aged 25-45 years in good health and CMV-seronegative.

This clone has a handful of counts. The chain combines TRBV2 with TRBJ1-5, with 8 bases fitting TRBD1. Trimming at V came to 5 bases and at J to 7 bases, leaving 7 bases not matched to a gene. The CDR3 has 14 residues. The V gene's germline CDR1 is SNHLY and CDR2 FYNNEI. CDR3 region: CASSYDRGEQPQHF. CDR3 DNA: TGTGCCAGCAGTTATGACAGGGGAGAACAGCCCCAGCATTTT.

This clone was seen a few times. The J gene is TRBJ2-7, the V gene TRBV5-5; 10 bases agree with TRBD2. V dropped 2 bases and J dropped 6; count of bases not matched to a gene: 8. CDR3 length equals 15 residues. The germline V gene has CDR1 SGHKS and CDR2 YYEKEE (reference sequence). The chain's CDR3 is CASSFALAGRGEQYF. The CDR3 coding sequence is TGTGCCAGCAGCTTTGCACTAGCGGGACGTGGCGAGCAGTACTTC.

This clone showed up just a few times. The rearrangement uses TRBV6-5 and TRBJ1-4; 7 bases are a match to TRBD1. This CDR3 is 14 amino acids long. Germline V gene sequence: CDR1 MNHEY, CDR2 SVGAGI. After removal of 10 bases from V and 6 bases from J, the junction contained 11 bases not matched to a gene. The CDR3 coding sequence is TGTGCCACCAACCCAACAGGGGATGATGAAAAACTGTTTTTT. Encoded protein: CATNPTGDDEKLFF.

The chain employs TRBV5-5 and TRBJ1-6; 7 nucleotides align to TRBD1. The CDR3 length is 20 residues. Germline CDR1 SGHKS, CDR2 YYEKEE (reference sequence). The J segment lost 0 bases and the V segment lost 7 bases, leaving 19 bases of the junction unmatched. In DNA form, the CDR3 reads TGTGCCAGCGCAGCTAACGAGAGGACAGGACATCTCTCCTATAATTCACCCCTCCACTTT. Encoded protein: CASAANERTGHLSYNSPLHF.

This clone was recorded once. This chain joins TRBV5-1 and TRBJ2-1; 16 bases agree with TRBD2. V trimming: 4 bases; J trimming: 2 bases; junction bases outside the gene matches: 6. Germline V gene sequence: CDR1 SGHRS, CDR2 YFSETQ. The CDR3 runs to 18 residues. The CDR3 loop is CASSDPGTSGGAYNEQFF. DNA for the CDR3: TGCGCCAGCAGCGATCCCGGGACTAGCGGGGGGGCCTACAATGAGCAGTTCTTC.

V usage is TRBV2 and J usage is TRBJ2-1; 9 nucleotides match TRBD1. The junction had 8 bases not matched to a gene; V was cut back by 6 bases and J by 5 bases. Germline CDR1 and CDR2: SNHLY and FYNNEI. The CDR3 runs 15 residues. CDR3 sequence: CASRVDRGNHNEQFF. In DNA, the CDR3 is TGTGCCAGCAGGGTTGACAGGGGGAACCACAATGAGCAGTTCTTC.

This clone was seen a handful of times. J is TRBJ1-5 and V is TRBV2; D not certain. The CDR3 covers 17 residues. Per the germline V gene, CDR1 is SNHLY and CDR2 is FYNNEI. The ends were cut back, 6 bases at V and 0 bases at J, with 18 bases in the middle. For the CDR3, the DNA is TGTGCCAGCAGCCTTACTGTGATGGTTTTTAGCAATCAGCCCCAGCATTTT. Translated, it gives CASSLTVMVFSNQPQHF.

This chain links TRBV19 with TRBJ2-1; no clear D gene. This CDR3 region has 12 residues. From germline, CDR1 is LNHDA and CDR2 SQIVND (reference sequence). V dropped 4 bases and J dropped 4 bases, with 5 bases sitting between them. Here the CDR3 reads CASSNQYNEQFF. CDR3 nucleotides: TGTGCCAGTAGTAACCAGTACAATGAGCAGTTCTTC.

The CDR3 protein is CASQPTGGSTEAFF. The CDR3 DNA follows: TGTGCCAGCCAACCGACAGGGGGAAGCACTGAAGCTTTCTTT. The chain recombines TRBV27 with TRBJ1-1; 9 bases are a match to TRBD1. Trimming at V came to 8 bases and at J to 4 bases, leaving 8 bases not matched to a gene. This CDR3 spans 14 amino acids. Germline V lookup: CDR1 MNHEY, CDR2 SMNVEV (reference sequence).

This clone has only one observation. The chain is built from TRBV11-3 and TRBJ2-1; TRBD1 matches 8 bases. Germline V lookup: CDR1 SGHNT, CDR2 YENEEA. J gave up 3 bases and V 5 bases, and 6 bases lay outside the gene matches. CDR3 size: 15 residues. Written as DNA, the CDR3 is TGTGCCAGCAGCCTCGACAGGGGTTACTACAATGAGCAGTTCTTC. This codes for CASSLDRGYYNEQFF.

This clone was counted a single time. This chain uses TRBV7-2 with TRBJ1-6, with unresolved D. V lost 5 bases and J lost 10, with 18 bases in between. The germline V gene has CDR1 SGHTA and CDR2 FQGNSA. This CDR3 is built from 15 residues. The CDR3 spells CASSNIIMGSSPLHF. CDR3 coding DNA: TGTGCCAGCAGCAATATTATTATGGGTAGCTCACCCCTCCACTTT.

This chain uses TRBV14 with TRBJ2-1; TRBD2 matches 15 bases. The CDR3 has 20 residues. V lost 3 bases to trimming and J lost 8 bases; unmatched junction nucleotides: 17. CDR1 and CDR2 (germline): SGHDN, FVKESK. The CDR3 protein is CASSHTPGLAGGREDDEQFF. The CDR3, as DNA: TGTGCCAGCAGCCACACCCCGGGACTAGCGGGAGGTCGGGAGGACGATGAGCAGTTCTTC.

The V call is TRBV21-1, the J call TRBJ1-1; the table's D call, TRBD1, has no DNA check behind it. TRBV21-1 represents a pseudogene. This CDR3 contains 17 residues. The CDR3 loop reads CASSTLGRGPEVTEAFF. Written as DNA, the CDR3 is TGTGCCAGCAGCACCCTCGGCAGGGGGCCCGAGGTCACTGAAGCTTTCTTT.

This clone was found a few times. This chain connects TRBV28 to TRBJ2-5; D is undetermined. The CDR3 is 14 amino acids. The V gene's germline CDR1 is MDHEN and CDR2 SYDVKM. V was trimmed by 5 bases and J by 5 bases, leaving 15 bases between them. The CDR3 loop is CASSGPQVEETQYF. CDR3 DNA: TGTGCCAGCAGTGGCCCCCAGGTCGAGGAGACCCAGTACTTC.

The table lists this clone with a count of one. The V and J genes are TRBV7-8 and TRBJ1-2, with 12 bases identical to TRBD1. The CDR3 has 14 residues. Looked up from germline, CDR1 is SGHVS and CDR2 is FQNEAQ. Unmatched junction bases numbered 7, after V lost 2 bases and J lost 12 bases. The CDR3 here is CASSLYAGTGGHTF. The CDR3, as DNA: TGTGCCAGCAGCTTATACGCAGGGACAGGGGGCCACACCTTC.

The chain recombines TRBV4-3 with TRBJ1-5; TRBD1 is a possible D gene (6 bases). Between the trimmed V and J ends, which lost 0 bases and 7 bases, there was a span of 13 bases. CDR1 is LGHNA, CDR2 YSLEER, per germline. This CDR3 region has 15 residues. The CDR3 DNA sequence: TGCGCCAGCAGCCAAGACTACAGGGCTAGGCAGCCCCAGCATTTT. This sequence encodes CASSQDYRARQPQHF.

Remarks on this clone: Relative to the germline gene, one junction end is altered; a read error may explain this. V usage is TRBV7-2 and J usage is TRBJ2-2, with 9 bases matching TRBD2. Germline V gene data show CDR1 as SGHTA and CDR2 as FQGNSA. The CDR3 runs to 15 residues. The CDR3 loop reads CASSLAGPNTGELFF. The CDR3 region has the DNA TGTGCCAGCAGCCTAGCGGGGCCGAACACCGGGGAGCTGTTTTTT.

The chain uses TRBV11-2 and TRBJ2-2, with 13 nucleotides matching TRBD2. The V gene end was trimmed by 4 bases and the J gene end by 6 bases; junction bases not matched to a gene: 5. The CDR3 extends over 16 amino acids. Germline CDR1 is SGHAT and CDR2 is FQNNGV. The CDR3 bases are TGTGCCAGCAGCTCACTAGCGGGAGGGCCGGCCGGGGAGCTGTTTTTT. The encoded protein is CASSSLAGGPAGELFF.

The chain carries TRBV9 and TRBJ2-7, with 7 bases lining up with TRBD2. J lost 2 bases, V lost 3 bases, and 5 bases had no gene match. This CDR3 region has 14 residues. Germline assignment: CDR1 SGDLS and CDR2 YYNGEE. The CDR3 spells CASSAGLLTYEQYF. CDR3 nucleotides: TGTGCCAGCAGCGCGGGACTACTCACCTACGAGCAGTACTTC.

In its sample, this clone was seen a few times. This chain connects TRBV4-1 to TRBJ2-1; TRBD1 matches at 7 bases. CDR3 size: 18 residues. Germline assignment: CDR1 MGHRA and CDR2 YSYEKL. V gave up 0 bases and J gave up 4 bases; unmatched junction bases: 12. The CDR3 DNA follows: TGCGCCAGCAGCCAAGATTCTCCGAGGACAGGAGCATACAATGAGCAGTTCTTC. This translates into CASSQDSPRTGAYNEQFF.

This chain joins TRBV9 and TRBJ2-7, with D uncertain. CDR1 is SGDLS and CDR2 is YYNGEE in the germline V gene. The V end lost 0 bases, the J end lost 9 bases, and 13 bases lay between the germline ends. This CDR3 is 13 amino acids long. CDR3 nucleotide sequence: TGTGCCAGCAGCGTAGTTACGACTTCGGTGCAGTACTTC. Protein product: CASSVVTTSVQYF.

V gene TRBV30 combines with J gene TRBJ2-2; D unresolved. The CDR3 spans 14 residues. With 0 bases removed from V and 2 bases from J, the gap between germline ends came to 7 bases. The germline V gene has CDR1 GTSNPN and CDR2 SVGIG (reference sequence). The CDR3 here is CAWSVYRNTGELFF. CDR3 in DNA: TGTGCCTGGAGTGTATACAGAAACACCGGGGAGCTGTTTTTT.

J is TRBJ2-7 and V is TRBV18; the match to TRBD1 covers 8 bases. The germline V gene has CDR1 KGHSH and CDR2 LQKENI. This CDR3 has 16 amino acids. Unmatched junction bases numbered 4, after V lost 0 bases and J lost 0 bases. The CDR3 bases are TGTGCCAGCTCACCACCGGGACAGGCCCTCTCCTACGAGCAGTACTTC. This translates into CASSPPGQALSYEQYF.

The chain couples TRBV5-1 to TRBJ2-2, with TRBD2 matching over 12 bases. The CDR3 is 16 amino acids. Germline V gene sequence: CDR1 SGHRS, CDR2 YFSETQ. V dropped 0 bases and J dropped 4; count of bases not matched to a gene: 1. CDR3 residues: CASSLALAGGTGELFF. The CDR3 DNA reads TGCGCCAGCAGCTTGGCACTAGCGGGAGGCACCGGGGAGCTGTTTTTT.

This clone appeared a single time. In DNA form, the CDR3 reads TGTGCCAGCAGTGACCAGCCGGGAGGGGTCTCCTACAATGAGCAGTTCTTC. Translated, it gives CASSDQPGGVSYNEQFF. J is TRBJ2-1 and V is TRBV6-1, with TRBD2 matching over 8 bases. Germline V gives CDR1 MNHNS, CDR2 SASEGT. CDR3 length: 17 amino acids. The V gene end was trimmed by 3 bases and the J gene end by 0 bases; junction bases not matched to a gene: 7.

This clone occurred once. The rearrangement joins TRBV5-1 to TRBJ2-1; 14 bases map to TRBD2. Germline CDR1 SGHRS, CDR2 YFSETQ. The CDR3 totals 16 residues. J gave up 5 bases and V 4 bases, and 5 bases lay outside the gene matches. DNA for the CDR3: TGCGCCAGCAGCATCCCGACTAGCGGGGGGGACAATGAGCAGTTCTTC. Its protein product is CASSIPTSGGDNEQFF.

V is TRBV19 and J is TRBJ2-2; 7 bases are a match to TRBD1. After removal of 11 bases from V and 5 bases from J, the junction contained 8 bases not matched to a gene. The CDR3 is made up of 13 amino acids. Per the germline V gene, CDR1 is LNHDA and CDR2 is SQIVND (reference sequence). DNA of the CDR3: TGTGCCGTTGAAGGACAGGCGACCGGGGAGCTGTTTTTT. It codes for CAVEGQATGELFF. The whole variable domain, remainder taken from reference TRBV19 and TRBJ2-2, is DGGITQSPKYLFRKEGQNVTLSCEQNLNHDAMYWYRQDPGQGLRLIYYSQIVNDFQKGDIAEGYSVSREKKESFPLTVTSAQKNPTAFYLCAVEGQATGELFFGEGSRLTVL.

The J gene is TRBJ1-1, the V gene TRBV10-3, with 11 bases lining up with TRBD1. Per germline, CDR1 ENHRY and CDR2 SYGVKD. The CDR3 is made up of 16 amino acids. Unmatched junction bases numbered 7, after V lost 6 bases and J lost 1 base. The CDR3 is CAISVEGTGGNTEAFF. CDR3 DNA sequence: TGTGCCATCAGCGTAGAGGGGACAGGGGGGAACACTGAAGCTTTCTTT.

The V gene is TRBV5-5, the J gene TRBJ1-3; tentatively, D is TRBD1 (5 bases). This CDR3 comprises 16 residues. V was shortened by 0 bases and J by 0 bases, with 10 bases between the two germline ends. CDR1 and CDR2 from the germline V gene are SGHKS and YYEKEE (reference sequence). The CDR3 is CASSLDWGFSGNTIYF. The CDR3 nucleotides are TGTGCCAGCAGCTTGGACTGGGGCTTCTCTGGAAACACCATATATTTT.

CDR3 in DNA: TGTGCCAGCAGCGAGCGACAGATACGGTCTAGCAATCAGCCCCAGCATTTT. As protein: CASSERQIRSSNQPQHF. This chain connects TRBV7-8 to TRBJ1-5; possibly TRBD1 for D (5 bases). V lost 5 bases to trimming and J lost 0 bases, with 17 bases between them. The CDR3 contains 17 residues. The germline V gene encodes CDR1 SGHVS and CDR2 FQNEAQ.